Listed here are 26 T cell receptor beta chains from one sample, sequenced in a study of blood T cell repertoires in COVID-19. The table came from immunoSEQ multiplex PCR; TCRdb's copy has only in-frame clones and leaves some out. The sample lists approximately 210,000 clones; 70% to 90% were seen once. The sequencing input was peripheral blood. All receptors derive from a young man who had recovered from COVID-19.

This clone was seen a single time. This chain joins TRBV6-1 and TRBJ2-7; D remains ambiguous. The V and J ends lost 2 bases and 2 bases respectively, with 7 bases between them. The germline CDR1 and CDR2 sequences are MNHNS and SASEGT. The CDR3 is made up of 13 amino acids. In DNA form, the CDR3 reads TGTGCCAGCAGTGAACCATTTGCCTACGAGCAGTACTTC. Its protein product is CASSEPFAYEQYF.

V is TRBV3-1 (or the pseudogene TRBV3-2) and J is TRBJ2-6, with D possibly being TRBD2 (6 bases). The V gene lost 8 bases and the J gene lost 0 bases, with 17 bases spanning the gap. The CDR3 loop spans 17 amino acids. From germline, CDR1 is LGHDT and CDR2 YNNKEL (reference sequence). The CDR3 coding sequence is TGTGCCAGCTTGGGGATCGGGGGACGCTCTGGGGCCAACGTCCTGACTTTC. Amino acid sequence: CASLGIGGRSGANVLTF.

This clone occurred a few times. The chain combines TRBV4-3 with TRBJ2-7, with TRBD1 identical over 10 bases. There are 15 residues in the CDR3. Trimming took 4 bases from V and 5 from J; bases not matched to a gene: 8. Germline V CDR1 and CDR2: LGHNA, YSLEER. For the CDR3, the DNA is TGCGCCAGCAGCCTCTGGACAGGGGGGACGAACGAGCAGTACTTC. It specifies CASSLWTGGTNEQYF.

V usage is TRBV7-9 and J usage is TRBJ1-1; the D is unclear. The CDR3 has 12 residues. V gave up 5 bases and J gave up 0 bases, with 4 bases separating them. Germline CDR1 is SEHNR and CDR2 is FQNEAQ (reference sequence). The CDR3 region is CASSPLNTEAFF. The CDR3, as DNA: TGTGCCAGCAGCCCTTTGAACACTGAAGCTTTCTTT.

The chain links TRBV2 to TRBJ1-6, with a weak D call TRBD1 (6 bases). There are 15 residues in the CDR3. V shed 7 bases and J shed 1 base, with 11 bases lying between them. Germline values: CDR1 SNHLY, CDR2 FYNNEI. The CDR3 protein is CASIEQGSYNSPLHF. CDR3 bases: TGTGCCAGCATCGAACAGGGTTCCTATAATTCACCCCTCCACTTT.

This rearrangement joins TRBV3-1 (or the pseudogene TRBV3-2) to TRBJ2-3, with 8 bases that match TRBD2. CDR1 and CDR2 (germline): LGHDT, YNNKEL (reference sequence). The V and J ends lost 1 base and 3 bases, in that order; junction bases with no gene match: 6. This CDR3 is 16 amino acids long. CDR3 sequence reads: CASSQAPLAVTDTQYF. The CDR3 nucleotides are TGTGCCAGCAGCCAAGCACCACTAGCGGTAACAGATACGCAGTATTTT.

This rearrangement joins TRBV30 to TRBJ1-4, with 8 bases fitting TRBD1. After removal of 3 bases from V and 7 bases from J, the junction contained 4 bases not matched to a gene. The CDR3 has 13 residues. Germline lookup yields CDR1 GTSNPN and CDR2 SVGIG (reference sequence). CDR3: CAWRRQGSEKLFF. The CDR3 DNA reads TGTGCCTGGAGGAGACAGGGGAGTGAAAAACTGTTTTTT.

The chain uses TRBV21-1 and TRBJ1-3. TRBV21-1 constitutes a pseudogene. The CDR3 consists of 14 residues. The CDR3 sequence: CASSTRRSGNTIYF. The CDR3 coding sequence is TGTGCCAGCAGCACCCGTCGCTCTGGAAACACCATATATTTT.

The CDR3 loop is CASSLPGGSYEQYF. The CDR3 DNA is TGCGCCAGCAGCTTGCCGGGTGGATCCTACGAGCAGTACTTC. The J gene is TRBJ2-7, the V gene TRBV5-1, with D hard to call. Per the germline V gene, CDR1 is SGHRS and CDR2 is YFSETQ. Trimming cost V 1 base and J 1 base, with 9 bases left between them. This CDR3 comprises 14 residues. The whole variable domain, filled in from reference TRBV5-1 and TRBJ2-7, reads KAGVTQTPRYLIKTRGQQVTLSCSPISGHRSVSWYQQTPGQGLQFLFEYFSETQRNKGNFPGRFSGRQFSNSRSEMNVSTLELGDSALYLCASSLPGGSYEQYFGPGTRLTVT.

J is TRBJ1-1 and V is TRBV24-1; a possible D gene is TRBD1 (5 bases). Trimming removed 3 bases from V and 7 bases from J, with 8 bases in between. Germline V gene data show CDR1 as KGHDR and CDR2 as SFDVKD. CDR3 size: 12 residues. CDR3 nucleotides: TGTGCCACCAGTGATACGACAGATGAAGCTTTCTTT. Translation: CATSDTTDEAFF.

This clone was detected only once. This rearrangement joins TRBV7-9 to TRBJ2-7; perhaps TRBD2 as D (6 bases). The germline V gene has CDR1 SEHNR and CDR2 FQNEAQ (reference sequence). With 5 bases removed from V and 6 bases from J, the gap between germline ends came to 17 bases. The CDR3 extends over 14 amino acids. Here the CDR3 reads CASSVENWRGEQYF. CDR3 in DNA: TGTGCCAGCAGCGTTGAGAACTGGAGGGGCGAGCAGTACTTC.

V usage is TRBV6-5 and J usage is TRBJ1-1, with TRBD1 as a possible D gene (5 bases). The CDR3 has 15 residues. CDR1 and CDR2 from the germline V gene are MNHEY and SVGAGI. V gave up 2 bases and J gave up 4 bases, with 14 bases separating them. CDR3: CASSYLPGRGTEAFF. Here the CDR3 DNA reads TGTGCCAGCAGTTACCTACCGGGGAGGGGCACTGAAGCTTTCTTT.

J is TRBJ2-5 and V is TRBV2; TRBD2 matches 10 bases. J lost 10 bases, V lost 6 bases, and 8 bases had no gene match. Per the germline V gene, CDR1 is SNHLY and CDR2 is FYNNEI. The CDR3 contains 13 residues. The CDR3 bases are TGTGCCAGCAGGGGAGCGGGGGGGGAATTCCAGTACTTC. This encodes CASRGAGGEFQYF.

The chain couples TRBV5-1 to TRBJ2-7; D possibly corresponds to TRBD2 (7 bases). Trimming left V 3 bases short and J 3 bases short, with 19 bases between. The germline gives CDR1 SGHRS, CDR2 YFSETQ. The CDR3 extends over 16 amino acids. DNA for the CDR3: TGCGCCAGCAGCTCCAACCCCTCGGGGGGCGGCTACGAGCAGTACTTC. Its protein product is CASSSNPSGGGYEQYF.

This sequence joins TRBV7-9 and TRBJ1-3; no firm D call. Trimming stripped 1 base from V and 0 bases from J, with 16 bases between. Germline V gives CDR1 SEHNR, CDR2 FQNEAQ (reference sequence). The CDR3 has 18 amino acids. CDR3 loop: CASSLGPGYLSSGNTIYF. In nucleotides, the CDR3 is TGTGCCAGCAGCTTAGGACCGGGATATCTCTCCTCTGGAAACACCATATATTTT.

This chain joins TRBV11-2 and TRBJ1-2; possibly TRBD1 for D (6 bases). This CDR3 has 15 residues. The V gene lost 5 bases and the J gene lost 7 bases, with 20 bases spanning the gap. Germline CDR1 and CDR2: SGHAT and FQNNGV. Written as DNA, the CDR3 is TGTGCCAGCAGCCAACCAACCAACAGGGTAACTGGCTACACCTTC. It codes for CASSQPTNRVTGYTF.

V is TRBV19 and J is TRBJ2-7; 8 bases match TRBD1. This CDR3 contains 15 residues. Germline-derived CDR1 and CDR2 are LNHDA and SQIVND (reference sequence). Germline trimming cut 2 bases from V and 7 bases from J; bases unmatched to any gene: 10. DNA for the CDR3: TGTGCCAGTAGTATACTGAGGACAGGGATTGTTGAGCAGTACTTC. Amino acid sequence: CASSILRTGIVEQYF.

The chain employs TRBV5-1 and TRBJ1-1; perhaps TRBD1 as D (6 bases). Trimming removed 1 base at V and 5 bases at J, with 12 bases between. Germline loops: CDR1 SGHRS, CDR2 YFSETQ. The CDR3 is made up of 14 amino acids. The CDR3 DNA sequence: TGCGCCAGCAGCTTGAACACAAGGGGGACTGAAGCTTTCTTT. Translating it yields CASSLNTRGTEAFF. The whole variable domain, filled in from reference TRBV5-1 and TRBJ1-1, reads KAGVTQTPRYLIKTRGQQVTLSCSPISGHRSVSWYQQTPGQGLQFLFEYFSETQRNKGNFPGRFSGRQFSNSRSEMNVSTLELGDSALYLCASSLNTRGTEAFFGQGTRLTVV.

V is TRBV7-2 and J is TRBJ2-7, with a tentative D call TRBD2 (6 bases). The germline CDR1 and CDR2 sequences are SGHTA and FQGNSA. CDR3 size: 13 residues. V was shortened by 5 bases and J by 6 bases, with 14 bases between the two germline ends. For the CDR3, the DNA is TGTGCCAGCAGCAGTCTGGAGGGGATCGAGCAGTACTTC. Protein product: CASSSLEGIEQYF. The full variable domain, rest sourced from reference TRBV7-2 and TRBJ2-7, is GAGVSQSPSNKVTEKGKDVELRCDPISGHTALYWYRQSLGQGLEFLIYFQGNSAPDKSGLPSDRFSAERTGGSVSTLTIQRTQQEDSAVYLCASSSLEGIEQYFGPGTRLTVT.

The chain carries TRBV10-3 and TRBJ2-7, with 9 positions matching TRBD1. This CDR3 has 15 amino acids. With V trimmed by 4 bases and J by 3 bases, 7 bases remained unmatched. Germline V CDR1 and CDR2: ENHRY, SYGVKD. The CDR3 loop is CAISADRGNIYEQYF. The CDR3 bases are TGTGCCATCAGTGCCGACAGGGGGAATATCTACGAGCAGTACTTC.

The rearrangement uses TRBV6-5 and TRBJ2-1, with 7 nucleotides matching TRBD2. V dropped 0 bases and J dropped 10; count of bases not matched to a gene: 9. The CDR3 contains 15 residues. The germline V gene has CDR1 MNHEY and CDR2 SVGAGI. The CDR3 nucleotides are TGTGCCAGCAGTTACTCCCCGGACGGGGGAGGGGAGCAGTTCTTC. Encoded protein: CASSYSPDGGGEQFF.

The V call is TRBV6-4, the J call TRBJ1-1; TRBD1 aligns across 7 bases. The CDR3 is 13 amino acids. Germline CDR1 MRHNA, CDR2 SNTAGT. Trimming took 5 bases from V and 4 from J; bases not matched to a gene: 4. CDR3 nucleotide sequence: TGTGCCAGCAGTACCCAGGGGGGCACTGAAGCTTTCTTT. Amino acids: CASSTQGGTEAFF.

The genes are TRBV6-6 and TRBJ2-7, with TRBD1 matching over 12 bases. The CDR3 totals 17 residues. The germline gives CDR1 MNHNY, CDR2 SVGAGI (reference sequence). The ends lost 5 bases at V and 3 bases at J; junction bases unmatched: 11. For the CDR3, the DNA is TGTGCCAGCAGTCGCACGGCCGGGACAGGGGGCATCTACGAGCAGTACTTC. Residues: CASSRTAGTGGIYEQYF.

The CDR3 DNA sequence: TGCAGCGTTGAAGTGGCGACAGGGGGACCTTGGGAGCAGTACTTC. This encodes CSVEVATGGPWEQYF. The J gene is TRBJ2-7, the V gene TRBV29-1, with 9 bases lining up with TRBD1. V gave up 1 base and J gave up 7 bases; unmatched junction bases: 11. This CDR3 contains 15 residues. Per the germline V gene, CDR1 is SQVTM and CDR2 is ANQGSEA.

The chain recombines TRBV11-2 with TRBJ1-4; 10 nucleotides match TRBD1. The ends lost 2 bases at V and 6 bases at J; junction bases unmatched: 3. Germline V gives CDR1 SGHAT, CDR2 FQNNGV. The CDR3 is 15 residues long. CDR3 DNA: TGTGCCAGCAGCTTACGCGGGACAGGGGATGAAAAACTGTTTTTT. Amino acid sequence: CASSLRGTGDEKLFF.

The genes are TRBV6-5 and TRBJ1-2; a possible D gene is TRBD1 (6 bases). The CDR3 has 13 amino acids. The V end was cut by 6 bases, the J end by 5 bases, with 13 bases between. Per germline, CDR1 MNHEY and CDR2 SVGAGI. The CDR3 DNA follows: TGTGCCAGCAGCGACGGGACACTTTATGGCTACACCTTC. Protein: CASSDGTLYGYTF.